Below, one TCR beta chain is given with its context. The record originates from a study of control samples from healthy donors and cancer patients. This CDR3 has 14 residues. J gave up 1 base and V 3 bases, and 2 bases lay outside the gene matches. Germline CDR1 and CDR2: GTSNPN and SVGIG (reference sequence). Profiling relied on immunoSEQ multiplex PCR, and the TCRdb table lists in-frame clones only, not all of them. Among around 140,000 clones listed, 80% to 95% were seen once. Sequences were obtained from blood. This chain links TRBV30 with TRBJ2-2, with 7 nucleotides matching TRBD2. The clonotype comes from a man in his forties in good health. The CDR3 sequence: CAWSGGWNTGELFF. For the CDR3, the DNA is TGTGCCTGGAGCGGGGGGTGGAACACCGGGGAGCTGTTTTTT.